These 21 T cell receptor beta chains share one sample of origin, sequenced in a study of post-analysis software for immune sequencing data. General study findings and limits: A few TRBV segments, TRBV5-6, TRBV5-1 and TRBV20-1 among them, were found more frequent in patients than controls.

These TCRs' antigens remain unknown. Prepared libraries of TCR beta cDNA carried unique molecular identifiers. TCRdb reprocessed the PCR reads with MiXCR, giving one entry per CDR3 protein. The data show about 820,000 distinct CDR3 sequences, around 50% seen once. The specimen sequenced was blood. These receptors originate from a girl under 18 with multiple sclerosis.

The CDR3 spells CASSLALNEQYF. CDR3 coding DNA: TGTGCCAGCAGCTTAGCTCTAAACGAGCAGTACTTC. J is TRBJ2-5 and V is TRBV7-9, with D uncertain. The J call is uncertain, as TRBJ2-7 better fits the DNA end. The germline gives CDR1 SEHNR, CDR2 FQNEAQ (reference sequence). This CDR3 spans 12 amino acids.

The V call is TRBV20-1, the J call TRBJ2-5; possibly TRBD2 for D (6 bases). This CDR3 contains 15 residues. Germline V lookup: CDR1 DFQATT, CDR2 SNEGSKA (reference sequence). The V gene lost 2 bases and the J gene lost 1 base, with 14 bases spanning the gap. The CDR3 sequence is CSARWPRGSQETQYF. CDR3 sequence (DNA): TGCAGTGCTAGATGGCCGCGGGGAAGCCAAGAGACCCAGTACTTC.

This clonotype showed up just a few times. The V call is TRBV12-3 or TRBV12-4, the J call TRBJ2-3, with a weak D call TRBD2 (5 bases). Trimming removed 5 bases at V and 3 bases at J, with 15 bases between. CDR3 length equals 15 residues. CDR3 bases: TGTGCCAGCAGTCCTCCCCGGACTGCGACAGATACGCAGTATTTT. Its protein product is CASSPPRTATDTQYF.

CDR3 amino acids: CASSSGVGNTEAFF. CDR3 nucleotides: TGTGCCAGCAGCTCAGGGGTTGGGAACACTGAAGCTTTCTTT. V usage is TRBV7-3 and J usage is TRBJ1-1; D is perhaps TRBD1 (6 bases). Deletions cut 4 bases from V and 1 base from J, with 10 bases between. The CDR3 has 14 amino acids. Germline lookup yields CDR1 SGHTA and CDR2 FQGTGA. Full variable domain (missing parts from reference TRBV7-3 and TRBJ1-1): GAGVSQTPSNKVTEKGKYVELRCDPISGHTALYWYRQSLGQGPEFLIYFQGTGAADDSGLPNDRFFAVRPEGSVSTLKIQRTERGDSAVYLCASSSGVGNTEAFFGQGTRLTVV.

The V gene is TRBV6-5, the J gene TRBJ2-7; 7 bases map to TRBD2. V lost 4 bases, J lost 3 bases, and 6 bases stayed unmatched. The CDR3 spans 14 residues. CDR1 and CDR2 (germline): MNHEY, SVGAGI. CDR3 amino acids: CASSLTGTIYEQYF. The DNA of the CDR3 is TGTGCCAGCAGTTTGACCGGGACTATCTACGAGCAGTACTTC.

The chain links TRBV6-6 to TRBJ2-7; D is possibly TRBD2 (5 bases). V lost 4 bases, J lost 5 bases, and 18 bases lay in between. Germline CDR1 is MNHNY and CDR2 is SVGAGI (reference sequence). The CDR3 has 15 amino acids. CDR3 region: CASSLTDPSGDEQYF. DNA for the CDR3: TGTGCCAGCAGTTTAACCGACCCATCCGGGGACGAGCAGTACTTC.

J is TRBJ2-5 and V is TRBV4-2, with unresolved D. The V end lost 0 bases, the J end lost 1 base, and 6 bases lay between the germline ends. This CDR3 contains 14 residues. The germline V gene has CDR1 LGHNA and CDR2 YNFKEQ. CDR3 DNA: TGTGCCAGCAGCCAAGACAGCCTCCAAGAGACCCAGTACTTC. It specifies CASSQDSLQETQYF.

The V gene is TRBV15, the J gene TRBJ2-7; 8 bases are a match to TRBD2. CDR1 and CDR2 (germline): LNHNV, YYDKDF (reference sequence). V was clipped by 1 base and J by 2 bases; unmatched bases: 10. The CDR3 runs to 17 residues. The chain's CDR3 is CATSRALGSGDPYEQYF. The CDR3 DNA reads TGTGCCACCAGCAGAGCCCTGGGTAGCGGGGACCCCTACGAGCAGTACTTC. The variable domain in full, completed from reference TRBV15 and TRBJ2-7, reads DAMVIQNPRYQVTQFGKPVTLSCSQTLNHNVMYWYQQKSSQAPKLLFHYYDKDFNNEADTPDNFQSRRPNTSFCFLDIRSPGLGDTAMYLCATSRALGSGDPYEQYFGPGTRLTVT.

The chain combines TRBV20-1 with TRBJ2-1, with a possible D match to TRBD2 (5 bases). Germline CDR1 and CDR2: DFQATT and SNEGSKA (reference sequence). This CDR3 comprises 15 residues. V lost 6 bases and J 1 base, leaving 16 bases between the germline ends. CDR3: CSAYGGAESYNEQFF. The CDR3, as DNA: TGCAGTGCGTACGGAGGAGCGGAGTCCTACAATGAGCAGTTCTTC.

This chain joins TRBV6-5 and TRBJ2-5; 9 bases align to TRBD2. CDR3 length: 16 residues. The V segment lost 4 bases and the J segment 9 bases; nucleotides outside the gene matches: 15. In germline, CDR1 is MNHEY, CDR2 SVGAGI. The CDR3 coding sequence is TGTGCCAGCAGTTTGGGGAAGAGTAGCGGGGGTAGGGCCCAGTACTTC. It specifies CASSLGKSSGGRAQYF.

V is TRBV7-2 and J is TRBJ2-1; 9 nucleotides line up with TRBD2. CDR1 and CDR2 (germline): SGHTA, FQGNSA. Losses at the gene ends were 3 bases for V and 1 base for J; bases not matched to a gene: 7. This CDR3 contains 17 residues. The CDR3 sequence: CASSLWASGASYNEQFF. As DNA, the CDR3 is TGTGCCAGCAGCTTGTGGGCTAGCGGGGCGTCCTACAATGAGCAGTTCTTC.

This clonotype was seen a single time. This chain joins TRBV12-3 or TRBV12-4 and TRBJ2-7, with 9 bases aligning to TRBD2. Judging by the DNA end, TRBJ2-5 fits better; the J call may be wrong. This CDR3 has 16 amino acids. This chain's CDR3 is CASSSSSRGGRETQYF. The CDR3 DNA reads as TGTGCCAGCAGTTCCTCATCGCGGGGGGGCCGGGAGACCCAGTACTTC.

The rearrangement uses TRBV6-6 and TRBJ1-6; 7 nucleotides align to TRBD1. Per germline, CDR1 MNHNY and CDR2 SVGAGI (reference sequence). V dropped 7 bases and J dropped 0; count of bases not matched to a gene: 6. The CDR3 has 16 amino acids. The CDR3 DNA sequence: TGTGCCAGCACCCCGGGACAGAGCTCCTATAATTCACCCCTCCACTTT. This codes for CASTPGQSSYNSPLHF.

This clonotype was seen more than once but under ten times. This chain uses TRBV15 with TRBJ2-3, with D perhaps TRBD2 (6 bases). V was shortened by 5 bases and J by 0 bases, with 12 bases between the two germline ends. The V gene's germline CDR1 is LNHNV and CDR2 YYDKDF (reference sequence). The CDR3 covers 15 residues. CDR3 in DNA: TGTGCCACCAGCGCCCCCGGGACTAGCACAGATACGCAGTATTTT. Translated, it gives CATSAPGTSTDTQYF.

The V and J genes are TRBV7-8 and TRBJ2-1; 11 nucleotides agree with TRBD2. Near its end, the DNA agrees better with TRBJ2-7, so the J call may be wrong. Germline V gene data show CDR1 as SGHVS and CDR2 as FQNEAQ. There are 18 residues in the CDR3. The CDR3 bases are TGTGCCAGCAGCTTAGTTCTAGCGGGGGGCCCAAGAAGCAATGAGCAGTACTTC. This encodes CASSLVLAGGPRSNEQYF.

The V call is TRBV5-1, the J call TRBJ2-1, with D tentatively TRBD2 (5 bases). V dropped 0 bases and J dropped 12 bases, with 16 bases sitting between them. The CDR3 is 14 residues long. Germline CDR1 and CDR2: SGHRS and YFSETQ. The DNA for the CDR3 is TGCGCCAGCAGCTTGGGGAGGTTTGAAGGTGGGCAGTTCTTC. Its translation is CASSLGRFEGGQFF.

The chain joins TRBV20-1 to TRBJ2-7; tentatively, D is TRBD2 (6 bases). This CDR3 has 15 amino acids. Looked up from germline, CDR1 is DFQATT and CDR2 is SNEGSKA (reference sequence). Trimming removed 0 bases at V and 5 bases at J, with 17 bases between. The CDR3 sequence: CSARDEVRDWDEQYF. Written as DNA, the CDR3 is TGCAGTGCTAGAGATGAAGTGCGGGACTGGGACGAGCAGTACTTC.

The rearrangement joins TRBV7-9 to TRBJ2-1; 7 bases are shared with TRBD2. This CDR3 spans 15 amino acids. The V and J ends lost 5 bases and 6 bases, in that order; junction bases with no gene match: 10. CDR1 is SEHNR and CDR2 is FQNEAQ in the germline V gene (reference sequence). This CDR3 reads CASSNWGGTGNEQFF. DNA of the CDR3: TGTGCCAGCAGCAATTGGGGAGGGACGGGCAATGAGCAGTTCTTC.

The chain has TRBV5-1 and TRBJ2-6; no reliable D call. CDR3 length: 18 residues. Deletions cut 0 bases from V and 0 bases from J, with 13 bases between. The germline CDR1 and CDR2 sequences are SGHRS and YFSETQ. The DNA of the CDR3 is TGCGCCAGCAGCTTGGAAGTAGGTAGCAGCTCTGGGGCCAACGTCCTGACTTTC. Its translation: CASSLEVGSSSGANVLTF. Full variable domain (outside the CDR3, taken from reference TRBV5-1 and TRBJ2-6): KAGVTQTPRYLIKTRGQQVTLSCSPISGHRSVSWYQQTPGQGLQFLFEYFSETQRNKGNFPGRFSGRQFSNSRSEMNVSTLELGDSALYLCASSLEVGSSSGANVLTFGAGSRLTVL.

This clonotype was counted between two and nine times. This chain links TRBV11-2 with TRBJ2-3; D call uncertain. Germline V gives CDR1 SGHAT, CDR2 FQNNGV. Trimming left V 1 base short and J 2 bases short, with 13 bases between. The CDR3 is made up of 16 amino acids. CDR3 in DNA: TGTGCCAGCAGCTTAGTAGTGGGTCTTTCCACAGATACGCAGTATTTT. Translation gives CASSLVVGLSTDTQYF.

The CDR3 nucleotides read TGTGCCAGCTCACCCCAACTAGCGGGTTTCGGCAATGAGCAGTTCTTC. Its protein product is CASSPQLAGFGNEQFF. This chain links TRBV18 with TRBJ2-1; 9 nucleotides agree with TRBD2. From germline, CDR1 is KGHSH and CDR2 LQKENI. After removal of 3 bases from V and 6 bases from J, the junction contained 9 bases not matched to a gene. The CDR3 has 16 amino acids.